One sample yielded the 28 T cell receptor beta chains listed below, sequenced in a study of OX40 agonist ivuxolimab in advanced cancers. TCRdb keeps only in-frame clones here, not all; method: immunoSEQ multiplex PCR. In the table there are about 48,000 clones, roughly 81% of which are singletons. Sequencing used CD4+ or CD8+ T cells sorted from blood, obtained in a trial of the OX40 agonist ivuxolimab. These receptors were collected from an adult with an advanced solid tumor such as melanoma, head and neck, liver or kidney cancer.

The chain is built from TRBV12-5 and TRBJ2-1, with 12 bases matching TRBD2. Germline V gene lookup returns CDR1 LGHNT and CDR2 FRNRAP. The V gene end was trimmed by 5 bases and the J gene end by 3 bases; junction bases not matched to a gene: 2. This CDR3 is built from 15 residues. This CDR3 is CASGRTSGIYNEQFF. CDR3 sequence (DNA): TGTGCTAGTGGTAGGACTAGCGGGATCTACAATGAGCAGTTCTTC.

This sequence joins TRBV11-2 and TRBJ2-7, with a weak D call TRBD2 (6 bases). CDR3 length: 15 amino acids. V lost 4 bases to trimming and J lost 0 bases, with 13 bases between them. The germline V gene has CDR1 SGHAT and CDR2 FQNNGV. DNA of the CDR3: TGTGCCAGCAGCTCCCGACGGGGGTCCTCCTACGAGCAGTACTTC. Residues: CASSSRRGSSYEQYF.

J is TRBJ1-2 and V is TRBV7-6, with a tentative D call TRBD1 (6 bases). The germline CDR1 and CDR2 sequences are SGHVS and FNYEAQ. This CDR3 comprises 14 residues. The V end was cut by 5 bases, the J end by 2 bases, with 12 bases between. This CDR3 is CASSPLRGNYGYTF. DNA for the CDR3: TGTGCCAGCAGCCCACTGAGGGGGAACTATGGCTACACCTTC. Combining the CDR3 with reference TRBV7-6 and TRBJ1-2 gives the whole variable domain GAGVSQSPRYKVTKRGQDVALRCDPISGHVSLYWYRQALGQGPEFLTYFNYEAQQDKSGLPNDRFSAERPEGSISTLTIQRTEQRDSAMYRCASSPLRGNYGYTFGSGTRLTVV.

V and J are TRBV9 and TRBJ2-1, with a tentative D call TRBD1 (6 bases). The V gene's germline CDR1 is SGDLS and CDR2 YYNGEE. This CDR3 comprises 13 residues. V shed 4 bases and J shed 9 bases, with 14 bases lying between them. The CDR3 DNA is TGTGCCAGCAGCCCAGGGGTTCGGGGTGAGCAGTTCTTC. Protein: CASSPGVRGEQFF.

Here the CDR3 DNA reads TGTGCCAGTTTACCAGGGATGAACACTGAAGCTTTCTTT. Encoded protein: CASLPGMNTEAFF. The chain couples TRBV7-2 to TRBJ1-1; D may be TRBD1 (5 bases). The CDR3 runs to 13 residues. Germline-derived CDR1 and CDR2 are SGHTA and FQGNSA. The germline V and J ends were trimmed by 9 bases and 0 bases, with 11 bases remaining between them.

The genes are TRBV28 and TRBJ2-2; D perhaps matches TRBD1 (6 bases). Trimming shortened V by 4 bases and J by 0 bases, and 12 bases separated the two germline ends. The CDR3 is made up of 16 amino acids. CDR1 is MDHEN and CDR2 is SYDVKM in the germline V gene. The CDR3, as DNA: TGTGCCAGCAGTTCAACCGGGACAACGAACACCGGGGAGCTGTTTTTT. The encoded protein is CASSSTGTTNTGELFF.

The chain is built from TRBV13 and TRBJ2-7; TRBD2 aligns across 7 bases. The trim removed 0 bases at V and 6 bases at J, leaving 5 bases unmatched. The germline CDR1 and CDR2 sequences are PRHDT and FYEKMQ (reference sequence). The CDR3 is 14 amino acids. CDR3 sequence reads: CASSLGALASEQYF. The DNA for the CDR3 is TGTGCCAGCAGCTTAGGCGCACTAGCGAGCGAGCAGTACTTC.

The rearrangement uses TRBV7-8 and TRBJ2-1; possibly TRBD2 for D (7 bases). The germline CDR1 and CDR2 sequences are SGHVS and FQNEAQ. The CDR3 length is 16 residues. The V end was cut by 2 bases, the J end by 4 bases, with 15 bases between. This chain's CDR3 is CASSLWGGGRYNEQFF. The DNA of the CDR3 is TGTGCCAGCAGCTTATGGGGAGGGGGGCGATACAATGAGCAGTTCTTC.

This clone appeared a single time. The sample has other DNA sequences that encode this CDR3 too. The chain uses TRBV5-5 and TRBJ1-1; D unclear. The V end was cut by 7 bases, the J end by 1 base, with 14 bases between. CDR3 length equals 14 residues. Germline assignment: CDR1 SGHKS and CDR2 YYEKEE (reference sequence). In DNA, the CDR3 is TGTGCCAGCTTCCGTGATACAGCGAACACTGAAGCTTTCTTT. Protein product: CASFRDTANTEAFF.

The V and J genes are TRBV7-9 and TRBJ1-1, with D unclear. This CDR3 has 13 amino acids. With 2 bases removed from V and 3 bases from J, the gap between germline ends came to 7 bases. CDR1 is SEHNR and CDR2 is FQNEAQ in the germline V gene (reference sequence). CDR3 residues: CASSLMRDTEAFF. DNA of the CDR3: TGTGCCAGCAGCTTAATGCGGGACACTGAAGCTTTCTTT.

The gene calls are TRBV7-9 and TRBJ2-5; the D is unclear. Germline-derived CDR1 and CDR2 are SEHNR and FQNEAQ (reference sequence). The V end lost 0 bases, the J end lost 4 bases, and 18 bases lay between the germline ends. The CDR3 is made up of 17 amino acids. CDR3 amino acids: CASSLASWGRVPETQYF. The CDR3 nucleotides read TGTGCCAGCAGCTTAGCTAGTTGGGGAAGGGTTCCAGAGACCCAGTACTTC.

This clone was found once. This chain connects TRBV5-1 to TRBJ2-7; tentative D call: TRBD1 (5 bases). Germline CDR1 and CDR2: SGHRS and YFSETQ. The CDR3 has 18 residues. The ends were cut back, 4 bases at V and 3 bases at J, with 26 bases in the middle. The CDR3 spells CASSMSPSRLQDVYEQYF. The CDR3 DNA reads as TGCGCCAGCAGCATGTCCCCTTCACGGTTACAGGACGTCTACGAGCAGTACTTC.

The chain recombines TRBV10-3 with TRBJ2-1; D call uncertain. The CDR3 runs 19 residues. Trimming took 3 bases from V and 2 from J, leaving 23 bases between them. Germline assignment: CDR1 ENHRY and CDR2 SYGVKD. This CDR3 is CAISEYRSGIAPTYNEQFF. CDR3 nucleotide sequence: TGTGCCATCAGTGAATATAGGAGTGGAATAGCTCCTACCTACAATGAGCAGTTCTTC.

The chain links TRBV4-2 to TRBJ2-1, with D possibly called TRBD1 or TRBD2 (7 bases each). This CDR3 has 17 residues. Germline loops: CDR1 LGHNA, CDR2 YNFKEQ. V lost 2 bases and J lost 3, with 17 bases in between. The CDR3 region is CASSQLRGGGLYNEQFF. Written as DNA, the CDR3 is TGTGCCAGCAGCCAACTCAGGGGGGGTGGACTCTACAATGAGCAGTTCTTC.

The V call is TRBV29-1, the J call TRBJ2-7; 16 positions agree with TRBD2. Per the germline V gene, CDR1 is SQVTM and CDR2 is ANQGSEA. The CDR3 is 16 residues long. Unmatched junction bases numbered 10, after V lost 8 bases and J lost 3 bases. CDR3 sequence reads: CSSEGTSGRAFYEQYF. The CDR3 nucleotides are TGCAGCTCCGAGGGGACTAGCGGGAGGGCCTTCTACGAGCAGTACTTC.

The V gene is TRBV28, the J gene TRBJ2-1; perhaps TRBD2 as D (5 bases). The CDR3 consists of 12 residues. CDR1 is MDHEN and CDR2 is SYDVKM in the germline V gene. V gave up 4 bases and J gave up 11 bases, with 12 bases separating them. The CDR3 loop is CASSSGLLKQFF. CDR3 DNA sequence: TGTGCCAGCAGTTCAGGACTCCTCAAGCAGTTCTTC.

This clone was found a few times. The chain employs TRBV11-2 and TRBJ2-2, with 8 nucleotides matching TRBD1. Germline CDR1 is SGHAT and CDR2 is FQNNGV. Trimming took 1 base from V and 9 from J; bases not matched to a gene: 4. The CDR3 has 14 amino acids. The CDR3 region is CASSLGGQGRELFF. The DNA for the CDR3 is TGTGCCAGCAGCTTAGGCGGACAGGGTAGGGAGCTGTTTTTT.

CDR3 in amino acids: CASSATETYEQYF. The CDR3 DNA follows: TGTGCCAGCAGCGCGACAGAGACCTACGAGCAGTACTTC. This chain connects TRBV5-4 to TRBJ2-7; TRBD1 might be the D (5 bases). CDR3 length: 13 residues. CDR1 is SGHNT and CDR2 is YYREEE in the germline V gene (reference sequence). V was trimmed by 4 bases and J by 2 bases, leaving 10 bases between them.

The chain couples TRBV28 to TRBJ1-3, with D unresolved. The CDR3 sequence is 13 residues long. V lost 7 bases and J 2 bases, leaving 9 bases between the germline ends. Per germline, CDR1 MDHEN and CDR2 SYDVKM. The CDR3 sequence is CASTGLAGNTIYF. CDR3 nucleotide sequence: TGTGCCAGCACCGGTTTGGCTGGAAACACCATATATTTT.

The chain's CDR3 is CASSLGGRPQEKLFF. The CDR3 region has the DNA TGTGCCAGCAGCTTGGGGGGCCGGCCTCAGGAAAAACTGTTTTTT. The chain combines TRBV5-4 with TRBJ1-4; D is perhaps TRBD1 (5 bases). Looked up from germline, CDR1 is SGHNT and CDR2 is YYREEE (reference sequence). The CDR3 length is 15 residues. Trimming shortened V by 0 bases and J by 8 bases, and 14 bases separated the two germline ends.

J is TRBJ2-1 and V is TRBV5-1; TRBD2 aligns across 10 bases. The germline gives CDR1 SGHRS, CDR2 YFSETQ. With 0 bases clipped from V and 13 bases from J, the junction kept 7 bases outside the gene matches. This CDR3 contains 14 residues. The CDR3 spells CASSLGLAGVEQFF. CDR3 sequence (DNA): TGCGCCAGCAGCTTGGGTCTAGCGGGAGTGGAACAGTTCTTC.

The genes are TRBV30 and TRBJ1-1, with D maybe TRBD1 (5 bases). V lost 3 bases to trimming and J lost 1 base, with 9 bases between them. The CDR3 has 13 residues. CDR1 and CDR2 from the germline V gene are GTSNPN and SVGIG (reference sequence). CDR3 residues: CAWSGGPNTEAFF. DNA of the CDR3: TGTGCCTGGAGCGGGGGACCGAACACTGAAGCTTTCTTT.

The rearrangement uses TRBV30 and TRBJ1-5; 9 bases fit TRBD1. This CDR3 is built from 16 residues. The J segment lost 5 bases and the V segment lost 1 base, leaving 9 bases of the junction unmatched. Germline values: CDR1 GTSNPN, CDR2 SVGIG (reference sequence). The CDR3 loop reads CAWSDRGLTSYQPQHF. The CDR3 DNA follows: TGTGCCTGGAGTGACAGGGGGCTAACATCGTATCAGCCCCAGCATTTT.

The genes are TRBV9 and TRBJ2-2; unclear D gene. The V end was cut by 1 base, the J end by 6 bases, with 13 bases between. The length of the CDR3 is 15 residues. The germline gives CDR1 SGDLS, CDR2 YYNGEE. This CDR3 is CASSVSSPTAGELFF. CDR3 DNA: TGTGCCAGCAGCGTATCCAGCCCCACCGCCGGGGAGCTGTTTTTT.

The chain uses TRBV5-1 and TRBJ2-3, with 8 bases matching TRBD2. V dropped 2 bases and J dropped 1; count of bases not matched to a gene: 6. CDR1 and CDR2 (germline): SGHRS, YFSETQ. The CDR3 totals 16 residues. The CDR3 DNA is TGCGCCAGCAGCTTCGGACTAGCAGACGGCACAGATACGCAGTATTTT. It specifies CASSFGLADGTDTQYF.

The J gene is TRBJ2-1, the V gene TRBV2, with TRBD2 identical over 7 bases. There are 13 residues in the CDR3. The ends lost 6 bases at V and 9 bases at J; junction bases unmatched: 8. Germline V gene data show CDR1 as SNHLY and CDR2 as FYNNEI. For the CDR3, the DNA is TGTGCCAGCAGGATGACTGGGAGGGGTGAGCAGTTCTTC. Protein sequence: CASRMTGRGEQFF. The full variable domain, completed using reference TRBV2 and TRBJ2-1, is EPEVTQTPSHQVTQMGQEVILRCVPISNHLYFYWYRQILGQKVEFLVSFYNNEISEKSEIFDDQFSVERPDGSNFTLKIRSTKLEDSAMYFCASRMTGRGEQFFGPGTRLTVL.

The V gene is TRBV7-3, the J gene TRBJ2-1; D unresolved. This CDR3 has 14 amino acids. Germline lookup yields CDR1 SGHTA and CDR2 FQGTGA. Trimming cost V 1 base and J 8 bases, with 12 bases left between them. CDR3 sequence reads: CASSLSSPRDEQFF. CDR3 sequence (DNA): TGTGCCAGCAGCTTAAGTAGTCCTCGGGATGAGCAGTTCTTC.

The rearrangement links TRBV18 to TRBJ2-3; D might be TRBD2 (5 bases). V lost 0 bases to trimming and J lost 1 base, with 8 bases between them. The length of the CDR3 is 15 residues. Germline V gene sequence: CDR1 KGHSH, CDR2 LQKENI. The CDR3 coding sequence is TGTGCCAGCTCACCACCGCTAGCAGGCACAGATACGCAGTATTTT. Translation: CASSPPLAGTDTQYF.